This TCR beta chain was documented in a study of cytomegalovirus exposure and HLA in healthy donors. The overall study: Within the Caucasian-associated ancestry cluster were around four fifths of the 300 to 450 genotyped donors.

Regarding donors, all were healthy bone marrow donors. The germline CDR1 and CDR2 sequences are SGHRS and YFSETQ. The CDR3 sequence is 13 residues long. Trimming removed 6 bases from V and 5 bases from J, with 13 bases in between. Vbeta (60) and Jbeta (13) primers were used in the PCR. Original analysis: About 88 million unique TCR beta chains, about 10 million of them shared, were counted by a later analysis. Repertoires were generated with immunoSEQ multiplex PCR, while TCRdb's copy carries only in-frame clones and drops some. V, J and clone size are taken as reported in that table, and D and trimming were inferred from the DNA itself. The sample is made up of 90,000 to 120,000 clones, and the top ten hold about 0.59% of it.

The clonotype comes from a man aged 45-65 years in good health and CMV-seronegative. The chain couples TRBV5-1 to TRBJ2-3; the D gene is possibly TRBD2 (6 bases). The sample consisted of PBMCs. The CDR3 sequence: CASMGGSGDTQYF. Here the CDR3 DNA reads TGCGCCAGCATGGGGGGATCGGGAGATACGCAGTATTTT.